Following are 5 T cell receptor beta chains from one sample sequenced in a study of tumor-infiltrating lymphocytes in primary liver carcinoma. With about 470 ng total RNA as template and a constant-region primer, TCR beta cDNA was made. Each TCR beta library was derived from three nested multiplex PCR rounds that employed slightly modified ARM-PCR. Two initial PCR rounds of approximately 10 cycles each paired TRBV1-TRBV30 forward primers with a C-beta reverse primer. A single record per CDR3 protein comes from TCRdb applying MiXCR to the multiplex PCR reads. The sample holds 75,000 or so distinct CDR3 sequences, roughly 69% seen once. Joint extraction of RNA and DNA used about 17-33 mg of bulk tissue that was unsorted. Sequenced input: liver tumor tissue from sampling region 4. Noted subset: tumor region T4, right-lateral pole. These receptor sequences come from a man aged 40-50 years with primary liver carcinoma and hepatitis B virus infection.

The CDR3 loop reads CSAREDTYEQYF. The CDR3 nucleotides read TGCAGTGCTAGAGAGGACACCTACGAGCAGTACTTC. The chain is built from TRBV20-1 and TRBJ2-7; D is possibly TRBD1 (5 bases). The CDR3 length is 12 residues. With 0 bases removed from V and 2 bases from J, the gap between germline ends came to 5 bases. Germline V gene lookup returns CDR1 DFQATT and CDR2 SNEGSKA (reference sequence).

On this clonotype itself: This clone may be a read error of a much larger clone one base away. The final CDR3 position lacks the conserved phenylalanine or tryptophan, pointing to a likely read error. The rearrangement joins TRBV30 to TRBJ2-1; D not certain. V lost 2 bases and J lost 5, with 7 bases in between. This CDR3 spans 12 amino acids. The germline V gene encodes CDR1 GTSNPN and CDR2 SVGIG (reference sequence). The CDR3 loop reads CAWSFSNNEQFL. CDR3 DNA sequence: TGTGCCTGGAGTTTTAGCAACAATGAGCAGTTCCTC.

As for this clonotype: Compared with germline, one end of the junction differs, possibly owing to a read error. The V call is TRBV11-3, the J call TRBJ2-1, with 12 bases matching TRBD2. Germline CDR1 and CDR2: SGHNT and YENEEA. The CDR3 spans 14 residues. This chain's CDR3 is CGSNSLAGGGEQFF. In DNA form, the CDR3 reads TGTGGCAGCAACTCCCTAGCGGGAGGGGGTGAGCAGTTCTTC.

V usage is TRBV5-6 and J usage is TRBJ2-7; D may be TRBD1 (5 bases). The V gene's germline CDR1 is SGHDT and CDR2 YYEEEE. CDR3 length: 13 amino acids. The V end lost 8 bases, the J end lost 3 bases, and 15 bases lay between the germline ends. CDR3 nucleotide sequence: TGTGCCAGTAACTCGGACATTGACTACGAGCAGTACTTC. This codes for CASNSDIDYEQYF.

The CDR3 reads CSGKLNSSEQFF. Written as DNA, the CDR3 is TGCAGCGGGAAGCTGAATAGCAGTGAGCAGTTCTTC. The rearrangement joins TRBV29-1 to TRBJ2-1; D unresolved. From germline, CDR1 is SQVTM and CDR2 ANQGSEA. V was cut by 7 bases and J by 9 bases, with 16 bases left in between. The CDR3 loop spans 12 amino acids.